A single sample gave rise to the 5 T cell receptor beta chains below, sequenced in a study of beta chain features in type 1 diabetes. Study-wide results and limits: Moderately but significantly shorter TCRB CDR3s were found in Type 1 diabetes patients in all four CD4+ subsets.

Which antigens these TCRs recognize remains unknown. Expressed TCRB transcripts were sequenced after all isolated RNA was converted to cDNA. The assay was immunoSEQ multiplex PCR, and TCRdb's table has in-frame clones only and misses some. The data contain 600,000 to 700,000 clones, roughly 13% of them singletons. Input material: naive CD4+ T cells from blood. These receptor sequences come from a man between 18 and 29 years old with type 1 diabetes.

CDR3 DNA: TGTGCCACCCGACCACCGGGGGAAACTGAAGCTTTCTTT. This encodes CATRPPGETEAFF. V gene TRBV19 combines with J gene TRBJ1-1, with D possibly being TRBD1 (5 bases). The V end lost 10 bases, the J end lost 5 bases, and 17 bases lay between the germline ends. Germline V gene data show CDR1 as LNHDA and CDR2 as SQIVND (reference sequence). This CDR3 is built from 13 residues.

The chain uses TRBV11-3 and TRBJ2-3; D uncertain. Per germline, CDR1 SGHNT and CDR2 YENEEA. V lost 5 bases to trimming and J lost 0 bases, with 9 bases between them. CDR3 length equals 14 residues. CDR3 in amino acids: CASSPIGSTDTQYF. The CDR3, as DNA: TGTGCCAGCAGCCCAATTGGAAGCACAGATACGCAGTATTTT.

This clone was counted between two and nine times. The rearrangement uses TRBV5-1 and TRBJ2-7; perhaps TRBD2 as D (6 bases). This CDR3 is 13 amino acids long. CDR1 is SGHRS and CDR2 is YFSETQ in the germline V gene. V lost 4 bases and J 6 bases, leaving 14 bases between the germline ends. DNA for the CDR3: TGCGCCAGCAGCGGAGGACACGGGGGCGAGCAGTACTTC. Protein sequence: CASSGGHGGEQYF.

This clone was picked up a small number of times. The chain joins TRBV4-1 to TRBJ2-7, with D perhaps being TRBD1 or TRBD2 (6 bases each). Trimming removed 0 bases at V and 3 bases at J, with 15 bases between. CDR3 length equals 16 residues. CDR1 MGHRA and CDR2 YSYEKL come from the germline V gene. The CDR3 DNA reads TGCGCCAGCAGCCAAGAGGGACCCGGGGGCTACTACGAGCAGTACTTC. Its translation: CASSQEGPGGYYEQYF.

The J gene is TRBJ2-5, the V gene TRBV6-1; perhaps TRBD2 as D (6 bases). The CDR3 totals 13 residues. The germline V gene encodes CDR1 MNHNS and CDR2 SASEGT. The V end lost 7 bases, the J end lost 3 bases, and 12 bases lay between the germline ends. As DNA, the CDR3 is TGTGCCAGCACCAGACTAGTTGAAGAGACCCAGTACTTC. Amino acid sequence: CASTRLVEETQYF.